This T cell receptor beta chain was sequenced in a study of cytomegalovirus exposure and HLA in healthy donors. Overall study: Early released data had approximately 86 million unique TCRs, all coming from HLA-typed donors.

CDR3 size: 14 residues. The germline V gene encodes CDR1 SGHDT and CDR2 YYEEEE. Trimming at V came to 4 bases and at J to 8 bases, leaving 4 bases not matched to a gene. Findings and caveats of the study: Rarity held for most TCR sequences, but there were some public TCRs that occurred in many donors.

PCR was performed using 60 Vbeta and 13 Jbeta primers. Clones were read by immunoSEQ multiplex PCR, and TCRdb kept only the in-frame ones, dropping some. This sample yields about 110,000 clones, of which over 60% are seen a single time; over 8% belongs to the top ten. A remark on this clone: Antigen unknown.

The genes are TRBV5-6 and TRBJ1-6; TRBD1 matches 9 bases. This TCR was sampled from a man between 35 and 55 years old in good health and CMV-seropositive. Input material: PBMCs. CDR3 residues: CASSPGTGYSPLHF. CDR3 sequence (DNA): TGTGCCAGCAGCCCCGGGACAGGGTATTCACCCCTCCACTTT.